A selection of T cell receptor beta chains follows, all from one sample in a study of cytomegalovirus exposure and HLA in healthy donors. Method: immunoSEQ multiplex PCR; TCRdb's copy keeps in-frame clones and lacks some. There are about 200,000 clones in the sample; around 80% occur only once, and approximately 1.6% lies in the top ten. Input material: PBMCs. Source of these receptors: a man aged 35-49 years in good health and CMV-seropositive. Both conserved end residues are part of each CDR3. D genes are given only for firm matches. Clone sizes are given selectively: once, few, many, or a class where the clone is expanded.

.,TRBV28,TRBJ1-1,TRBD1,CASSTGGAQNTEAFF,TGTGCCAGCAGTACAGGGGGCGCCCAGAACACTGAAGCTTTCTTT
.,TRBV7-2,TRBJ1-6,.,CASSVPGPAGSPLHF,TGTGCCAGCAGCGTCCCGGGCCCAGCGGGGTCACCCCTCCACTTT
.,TRBV29-1,TRBJ2-7,.,CSVGRGGEQYF,TGCAGCGTTGGGAGGGGGGGCGAGCAGTACTTC
.,TRBV11-2,TRBJ2-3,.,CASSPGGPLTDTQYF,TGTGCCAGCAGCCCCGGGGGGCCCTTGACAGATACGCAGTATTTT
once,TRBV28,TRBJ2-7,.,CASSPGLGYGEQYF,TGTGCCAGCAGTCCGGGACTGGGTTATGGCGAGCAGTACTTC
few,TRBV29-1,TRBJ2-3,TRBD1,CSATGGADTQYF,TGCAGCGCTACAGGGGGCGCAGATACGCAGTATTTT
few,TRBV19,TRBJ1-5,TRBD1,CASQRQGASNQPQHF,TGTGCCAGCCAAAGACAGGGGGCGAGCAATCAGCCCCAGCATTTT
.,TRBV9,TRBJ2-7,TRBD2,CASSPRDYSIYEQYF,TGTGCCAGCAGCCCCCGGGACTATTCTATCTACGAGCAGTACTTC
.,TRBV27,TRBJ2-5,.,CARGTETQYF,TGTGCCAGGGGCACAGAGACCCAGTACTTC
.,TRBV5-6,TRBJ2-7,TRBD1,CASRQGVLYEQYF,TGTGCCAGTCGACAGGGAGTCTTATACGAGCAGTACTTC
.,TRBV4-1,TRBJ1-6,.,CASSQVTANNSPLHF,TGCGCCAGCAGCCAAGTGACAGCCAATAATTCACCCCTCCACTTT
.,TRBV10-2,TRBJ2-1,TRBD1,CASKGTDYNEQFF,TGCGCCAGCAAGGGGACAGACTACAATGAGCAGTTCTTC
.,TRBV11-2,TRBJ1-2,.,CASSLIGGLIF,TGTGCCAGCAGCTTAATTGGGGGACTGATATTC
.,TRBV10-3,TRBJ2-5,TRBD1,CAISPGGRETQYF,TGTGCCATCAGCCCAGGGGGCCGGGAGACCCAGTACTTC
few,TRBV28,TRBJ1-2,.,CASSPSRTANYGYTF,TGTGCCAGCAGTCCCAGCAGGACAGCAAACTATGGCTACACCTTC
.,TRBV27,TRBJ2-1,TRBD2,CASSLSGGRAQNEQFF,TGTGCCAGCAGTTTATCGGGCGGGAGGGCCCAGAATGAGCAGTTCTTC
.,TRBV30,TRBJ2-3,TRBD2,CAWSGTSGNTDTQYF,TGTGCCTGGAGTGGGACTAGCGGAAACACAGATACGCAGTATTTT
few,TRBV23-1,TRBJ1-2,.,CASGKRGYGYTF,TGCGCCAGCGGTAAAAGGGGCTATGGCTACACCTTC
.,TRBV5-1,TRBJ2-7,.,CASSLSSGIEQYF,TGCGCCAGCAGCTTGAGTTCCGGGATCGAGCAGTACTTC
once,TRBV30,TRBJ1-2,.,CAWSVKAGNYGYTF,TGTGCCTGGAGTGTAAAGGCAGGAAACTATGGCTACACCTTC
.,TRBV5-1,TRBJ2-7,.,CASSLNRISYEQYF,TGCGCCAGCAGCTTGAACAGGATAAGCTACGAGCAGTACTTC
.,TRBV28,TRBJ1-2,.,CASSSQDKYYGYTF,TGTGCCAGCAGTTCACAAGACAAATACTATGGCTACACCTTC
.,TRBV19,TRBJ1-1,TRBD1,CASSPSGQGAAVNTEAFF,TGTGCCAGTAGTCCGAGTGGGCAGGGGGCGGCCGTGAACACTGAAGCTTTCTTT
few,TRBV18,TRBJ2-3,TRBD2,CASSPTSGSRDTQYF,TGTGCCAGCTCACCGACTAGCGGGAGTAGAGATACGCAGTATTTT
.,TRBV5-1,TRBJ2-3,TRBD2,CASSLRPSGRSTDTQYF,TGCGCCAGCAGCCTCCGTCCGAGCGGGAGGAGCACAGATACGCAGTATTTT
once,TRBV6-5,TRBJ2-7,TRBD1,CASSYSGQGTYEQYF,TGTGCCAGCAGTTACTCCGGACAGGGAACCTACGAGCAGTACTTC
.,TRBV10-3,TRBJ2-1,TRBD1,CAISEGDRNEQFF,TGTGCCATCAGTGAGGGGGACAGGAATGAGCAGTTCTTC
.,TRBV2,TRBJ2-2,TRBD1,CASIMDRGYTGELFF,TGTGCCAGCATTATGGACAGGGGGTACACCGGGGAGCTGTTTTTT
once,TRBV27,TRBJ1-1,.,CASRLWTPPGNTEAFF,TGTGCCAGCAGACTTTGGACTCCCCCGGGGAACACTGAAGCTTTCTTT
.,TRBV6-6,TRBJ2-1,.,CASSYLGQGSNEQFF,TGTGCCAGCAGTTACCTGGGGCAGGGCTCGAATGAGCAGTTCTTC
.,TRBV27,TRBJ1-5,TRBD1,CASGEYRGQGNQPQHF,TGTGCCAGCGGGGAGTACAGGGGTCAGGGCAATCAGCCCCAGCATTTT
.,TRBV7-9,TRBJ2-7,TRBD2,CASSLPTSGNDEQYF,TGTGCCAGCAGCCTCCCGACTAGCGGGAACGACGAGCAGTACTTC
few,TRBV2,TRBJ2-1,TRBD2,CASLSGRSYNEQFF,TGTGCCAGTCTTAGCGGGAGGTCATACAATGAGCAGTTCTTC
.,TRBV11-2,TRBJ2-7,.,CASSLSGSYEQYF,TGTGCCAGCAGCTTAAGCGGCTCCTACGAGCAGTACTTC
.,TRBV5-5,TRBJ2-5,.,CASSFNRGETQYF,TGTGCCAGCAGCTTTAATAGAGGGGAGACCCAGTACTTC
once,TRBV7-8,TRBJ1-2,.,CASSPLGVGGASDGYTF,TGTGCCAGCAGCCCCCTCGGGGTGGGGGGGGCAAGCGATGGCTACACCTTC
.,TRBV27,TRBJ2-7,.,CASSFAGVTSYEQYF,TGTGCCAGCAGTTTTGCAGGCGTCACTTCCTACGAGCAGTACTTC
.,TRBV9,TRBJ1-3,TRBD1,CASSVDRGAGNTIYF,TGTGCCAGCAGCGTAGACAGGGGCGCTGGAAACACCATATATTTT
.,TRBV19,TRBJ1-5,.,CASSISGAWQPQHF,TGTGCCAGTAGTATCAGTGGGGCTTGGCAGCCCCAGCATTTT
once,TRBV25-1,TRBJ1-1,.,CASSEVAGHSAAFF,TGTGCCAGCAGTGAGGTGGCGGGGCATTCAGCAGCTTTCTTT
once,TRBV30,TRBJ2-7,TRBD2,CACMGLADYEQYF,TGTGCCTGCATGGGACTAGCGGACTACGAGCAGTACTTC
.,TRBV19,TRBJ1-2,TRBD1,CASSVDRDSAYGYTF,TGTGCCAGTAGTGTTGACAGGGATTCGGCTTATGGCTACACCTTC